These 13 T cell receptor beta chains share one sample of origin, sequenced in a study of blood T cell repertoires in COVID-19. Measured with immunoSEQ multiplex PCR; TCRdb has only the in-frame clones, and not every one. The top ten clones hold 4.6% of a sample with roughly 240,000 clones, roughly 80% of them seen once. What was sequenced was peripheral blood. These TCRs come from a man aged 55 to 70 who had recovered from COVID-19.

V gene TRBV10-3 combines with J gene TRBJ1-1, with TRBD1 matching over 7 bases. Germline V gives CDR1 ENHRY, CDR2 SYGVKD. The CDR3 is 14 amino acids. V shed 1 base and J 2 bases; nucleotides not matched to a gene: 1. The CDR3 reads CAISEWDSNTEAFF. In DNA form, the CDR3 reads TGTGCCATCAGTGAGTGGGACAGTAACACTGAAGCTTTCTTT.

The rearrangement joins TRBV28 to TRBJ1-5; D gene uncertain. This CDR3 spans 13 amino acids. Trimming removed 5 bases from V and 14 bases from J, with 19 bases in between. Germline V CDR1 and CDR2: MDHEN, SYDVKM. The CDR3 region has the DNA TGTGCCAGCAGTACTCCGGGAGGTGTGCGTAAGCATTTT. Protein product: CASSTPGGVRKHF.

This clone occurred a few times. The rearrangement joins TRBV5-1 to TRBJ1-5; D not resolved. The CDR3 spans 15 residues. The V and J ends lost 5 bases and 0 bases respectively, with 12 bases between them. From germline, CDR1 is SGHRS and CDR2 YFSETQ. The CDR3 DNA sequence: TGCGCCAGCAGACTCGGACTGAATAGCAATCAGCCCCAGCATTTT. Translation gives CASRLGLNSNQPQHF. Full variable domain (missing parts from reference TRBV5-1 and TRBJ1-5): KAGVTQTPRYLIKTRGQQVTLSCSPISGHRSVSWYQQTPGQGLQFLFEYFSETQRNKGNFPGRFSGRQFSNSRSEMNVSTLELGDSALYLCASRLGLNSNQPQHFGDGTRLSIL.

A remark on this clone: This sample includes further DNA sequences coding for the same CDR3. The V and J genes are TRBV30 and TRBJ1-2, with 8 bases lining up with TRBD1. Germline-derived CDR1 and CDR2 are GTSNPN and SVGIG (reference sequence). The length of the CDR3 is 11 residues. V trimming: 5 bases; J trimming: 8 bases; junction bases outside the gene matches: 4. The chain's CDR3 is CAWGTGAGYTF. The CDR3 coding sequence is TGTGCCTGGGGGACAGGAGCCGGCTACACCTTC. Full variable domain (remainder filled in from reference TRBV30 and TRBJ1-2): SQTIHQWPATLVQPVGSPLSLECTVEGTSNPNLYWYRQAAGRGLQLLFYSVGIGQISSEVPQNLSASRPQDRQFILSSKKLLLSDSGFYLCAWGTGAGYTFGSGTRLTVV.

Of note for this clone: Other DNA sequences in the sample encode the same CDR3. The gene calls are TRBV11-3 and TRBJ2-2; no definite D call. The germline gives CDR1 SGHNT, CDR2 YENEEA. Trimming removed 2 bases from V and 1 base from J, with 5 bases in between. The CDR3 length is 14 residues. The CDR3 sequence: CASSLTGNTGELFF. CDR3 DNA: TGTGCCAGCAGCTTAACCGGGAACACCGGGGAGCTGTTTTTT.

This chain links TRBV2 with TRBJ2-5; D might be TRBD2 (6 bases). The germline CDR1 and CDR2 sequences are SNHLY and FYNNEI. The CDR3 spans 15 residues. Trimming took 6 bases from V and 5 from J, leaving 19 bases between them. The CDR3 DNA follows: TGTGCCAGCAGCGCAGGGACTCGGGGCGGGGAGACCCAGTACTTC. It is translated as CASSAGTRGGETQYF.

The V and J genes are TRBV30 and TRBJ2-1; tentatively, D is TRBD2 (6 bases). V was shortened by 5 bases and J by 8 bases, with 10 bases between the two germline ends. The CDR3 contains 11 residues. CDR1 is GTSNPN and CDR2 is SVGIG in the germline V gene (reference sequence). The CDR3 here is CAWSGVYEQFF. CDR3 nucleotides: TGTGCCTGGTCGGGGGTATATGAGCAGTTCTTC.

This chain links TRBV19 with TRBJ1-1; D is ambiguous. The CDR3 is made up of 14 amino acids. V was pared by 3 bases and J by 2 bases, with 10 bases between. Germline V gives CDR1 LNHDA, CDR2 SQIVND (reference sequence). The CDR3 DNA follows: TGTGCCAGTAGTATTGAAGCGTTTAACACTGAAGCTTTCTTT. It yields the protein CASSIEAFNTEAFF.

The chain links TRBV6-5 to TRBJ2-7; 10 positions agree with TRBD2. Germline-derived CDR1 and CDR2 are MNHEY and SVGAGI. The CDR3 covers 15 residues. CDR3 amino acids: CASRQASGSKGEQYF. The CDR3 nucleotides are TGTGCTTCCCGCCAGGCTAGCGGGAGCAAAGGCGAGCAGTACTTC.

The rearrangement uses TRBV9 and TRBJ2-1; weak D call: TRBD2 (6 bases). V was pared by 5 bases and J by 8 bases, with 14 bases between. The CDR3 sequence is 13 residues long. CDR1 is SGDLS and CDR2 is YYNGEE in the germline V gene. The CDR3 region has the DNA TGTGCCAGCAGTAGGGCCCCGGGGGATGAGCAGTTCTTC. It yields the protein CASSRAPGDEQFF.

V and J are TRBV10-3 and TRBJ2-7; the match to TRBD2 covers 7 bases. Germline-derived CDR1 and CDR2 are ENHRY and SYGVKD. The CDR3 sequence is 17 residues long. V gave up 3 bases and J gave up 2 bases; unmatched junction bases: 13. The CDR3 loop is CAISDGGASAGAYEQYF. In DNA, the CDR3 is TGTGCCATCAGTGACGGGGGAGCATCCGCGGGGGCCTACGAGCAGTACTTC.

The genes are TRBV7-9 and TRBJ1-3, with a possible D match to TRBD1 (5 bases). V lost 2 bases, J lost 1 base, and 9 bases lay in between. CDR3 size: 15 residues. The germline CDR1 and CDR2 sequences are SEHNR and FQNEAQ (reference sequence). As DNA, the CDR3 is TGTGCCAGCAGCTTAATGTCAGGGTCTGGAAACACCATATATTTT. The encoded protein is CASSLMSGSGNTIYF.

The chain has TRBV5-1 and TRBJ2-3; 12 positions match TRBD2. CDR3 length: 15 residues. The V and J ends lost 1 base and 6 bases, in that order; junction bases with no gene match: 3. Germline V gene lookup returns CDR1 SGHRS and CDR2 YFSETQ. The DNA for the CDR3 is TGCGCCAGCAGCTTGACTAGCGGGAGGCTGGATACGCAGTATTTT. As protein: CASSLTSGRLDTQYF.